This T cell receptor (beta chain) was sequenced in a study of blood T cell repertoires in COVID-19. For the study at large: The study drew acute and convalescent COVID-19 samples from the United States, Italy and Spain. The cDNA or gDNA used as material had been derived from T cells, B-cell-depleted T cells, or PBMCs.

Germline lookup yields CDR1 SGHAT and CDR2 FQNNGV. The CDR3 has 12 residues. V gave up 1 base and J gave up 4 bases, with 3 bases separating them. This clone is a singleton in its sample. Method: immunoSEQ multiplex PCR; TCRdb's copy keeps in-frame clones and lacks some. In the table there are about 120,000 clones, over 75% of which are singletons. This TCR was sampled from a man aged 60 to 75 with acute or convalescent COVID-19. This chain uses TRBV11-2 with TRBJ2-3; D ambiguous. Material: peripheral blood. In DNA, the CDR3 is TGTGCCAGCAGCTTAGCCTCAGATACGCAGTATTTT. Amino acid sequence: CASSLASDTQYF.